What follows are 24 T cell receptor beta chains derived from one specimen sequenced in a study of blood T cell repertoires in COVID-19 (dated by TCRdb to between 2020 and 2021). The library was generated by the immunoSEQ multiplex PCR assay. Held by TCRdb, this immuneACCESS table contains in-frame sequences only and omits some clones. Under half of the omission traces to an unresolved V gene where checked; the cause of the rest is unknown. The sample yields about 340,000 clones; around 83% were counted once. Approximately 3% of the sample belongs to the ten largest clones. The sequenced material came from peripheral blood. The receptors originated from a man aged 30 to 39 with active or convalescent COVID-19.

This rearrangement joins TRBV11-3 to TRBJ2-2; D gene unclear. Germline CDR1 and CDR2: SGHNT and YENEEA. The CDR3 covers 12 residues. Trimming pared 6 bases from V and 6 bases from J, leaving 8 bases between. The CDR3 DNA is TGTGCCAGCAGTAGACGGGCCGGGGAGCTGTTTTTT. This encodes CASSRRAGELFF.

This chain uses TRBV7-2 with TRBJ1-1, with 7 nucleotides matching TRBD1. The length of the CDR3 is 15 residues. The V gene's germline CDR1 is SGHTA and CDR2 FQGNSA. J gave up 2 bases and V 4 bases, and 7 bases lay outside the gene matches. The chain's CDR3 is CASSSSGTVNTEAFF. The CDR3, as DNA: TGTGCCAGCAGCTCATCCGGGACAGTTAACACTGAAGCTTTCTTT.

The chain carries TRBV29-1 and TRBJ1-1, with 10 positions matching TRBD1. Germline CDR1 reads SQVTM; CDR2 reads ANQGSEA. This CDR3 is 12 amino acids long. V dropped 6 bases and J dropped 5; count of bases not matched to a gene: 3. The CDR3: CSVQGQGTEAFF. CDR3 coding DNA: TGCAGCGTCCAGGGACAGGGGACTGAAGCTTTCTTT.

The genes are TRBV6-4 and TRBJ2-7; 8 bases align to TRBD1. The germline gives CDR1 MRHNA, CDR2 SNTAGT. V shed 6 bases and J 2 bases; nucleotides not matched to a gene: 21. This CDR3 spans 19 amino acids. As DNA, the CDR3 is TGTGCCAGCAGCACCGAACGGGACAGGAGAAGGAAGGGGGCCTACGAGCAGTACTTC. This codes for CASSTERDRRRKGAYEQYF.

The chain has TRBV21-1 and TRBJ1-2. TRBV21-1 is marked as a pseudogene. This CDR3 has 16 amino acids. CDR3: CASSASRDSKLNGYTF. The CDR3 region has the DNA TGTGCCAGCAGCGCATCCCGGGACTCCAAACTTAATGGCTACACCTTC.

This clone turned up a few times. The chain is built from TRBV7-2 and TRBJ1-1; tentatively, D is TRBD1 (5 bases). Between the trimmed V and J ends, which lost 5 bases and 3 bases, there was a span of 19 bases. The germline gives CDR1 SGHTA, CDR2 FQGNSA. This CDR3 has 16 residues. The CDR3 reads CASSPSVGRADTEAFF. The CDR3 DNA sequence: TGTGCCAGCAGCCCCTCGGTGGGCAGGGCGGACACTGAAGCTTTCTTT.

Turning to this clone: This CDR3 is missing its conserved last phenylalanine or tryptophan, likely due to a read error. It is unclear where the CDR3 begins or ends on the DNA, so no DNA is shown, and the CDR3 is as TCRdb lists it. The chain combines TRBV7-2 with TRBJ2-3; the table's D gene call, TRBD2, was not cross checked with the DNA. Germline assignment: CDR1 SGHTA and CDR2 FQGNSA. From its first to its last residue, the CDR3 has 9 amino acids. CDR3 residues: CASSFTCGV.

The genes are TRBV14 and TRBJ2-3; D is possibly TRBD2 (5 bases). Between the trimmed V and J ends, which lost 4 bases and 1 base, there was a span of 9 bases. This CDR3 region has 14 residues. The germline V gene encodes CDR1 SGHDN and CDR2 FVKESK. CDR3 in DNA: TGTGCCAGCAGCCGCTGGGGAGGCACAGATACGCAGTATTTT. Protein sequence: CASSRWGGTDTQYF.

The chain uses TRBV11-2 and TRBJ1-6; D is uncertain. The ends were cut back, 5 bases at V and 6 bases at J, with 5 bases in the middle. CDR1 and CDR2 from the germline V gene are SGHAT and FQNNGV. There are 12 residues in the CDR3. The CDR3 loop reads CASSLPNSPLHF. The CDR3 nucleotides are TGTGCCAGCAGCCTTCCTAATTCACCCCTCCACTTT.

The genes are TRBV7-8 and TRBJ2-7; 8 bases line up with TRBD2. The CDR3 runs 14 residues. V gave up 4 bases and J gave up 2 bases; unmatched junction bases: 4. The germline gives CDR1 SGHVS, CDR2 FQNEAQ. CDR3 sequence reads: CASSSFGRAYEQYF. The CDR3 DNA sequence: TGTGCCAGCAGCTCCTTCGGGAGGGCCTACGAGCAGTACTTC.

The chain combines TRBV11-3 with TRBJ2-1; TRBD2 matches 8 bases. With 8 bases clipped from V and 5 bases from J, the junction kept 8 bases outside the gene matches. CDR1 SGHNT and CDR2 YENEEA come from the germline V gene. This CDR3 has 14 amino acids. The CDR3 loop reads CASGPGLGNNEQFF. CDR3 in DNA: TGTGCCAGCGGACCGGGACTAGGTAACAATGAGCAGTTCTTC.

The chain combines TRBV20-1 with TRBJ2-1; D unclear. This CDR3 spans 11 amino acids. The V and J ends lost 3 bases and 7 bases respectively, with 7 bases between them. The germline V gene has CDR1 DFQATT and CDR2 SNEGSKA (reference sequence). The CDR3 reads CSASFLNEQFF. The CDR3 DNA follows: TGCAGTGCTAGTTTCCTAAATGAGCAGTTCTTC.

The chain links TRBV15 to TRBJ2-3; D may be TRBD2 (5 bases). Trimming shortened V by 0 bases and J by 2 bases, and 15 bases separated the two germline ends. This CDR3 region has 17 residues. CDR1 and CDR2 from the germline V gene are LNHNV and YYDKDF (reference sequence). The CDR3 protein is CATSRDAGRGNTDTQYF. CDR3 coding DNA: TGTGCCACCAGCAGAGATGCCGGACGGGGTAACACAGATACGCAGTATTTT.

This clone was detected only once. The V gene is TRBV6-1, the J gene TRBJ1-6; 9 bases fit TRBD1. The CDR3 totals 15 residues. J was trimmed by 9 bases and V by 3 bases; bases with no gene match: 6. The germline V gene encodes CDR1 MNHNS and CDR2 SASEGT. CDR3: CASSDPGQGVSPLHF. CDR3 nucleotide sequence: TGTGCCAGCAGTGATCCGGGACAGGGAGTTTCACCCCTCCACTTT.

The CDR3: CASKLGTGDTDTQYF. The CDR3 DNA reads as TGTGCCAGCAAGTTGGGGACAGGGGACACAGATACGCAGTATTTT. The V call is TRBV28, the J call TRBJ2-3; the match to TRBD1 covers 10 bases. Germline CDR1 reads MDHEN; CDR2 reads SYDVKM. The CDR3 covers 15 residues. Trimming cost V 7 bases and J 2 bases; bases outside gene matches: 6.

The V gene is TRBV5-5, the J gene TRBJ1-2; 10 bases are a match to TRBD1. This CDR3 is built from 14 residues. V was clipped by 3 bases and J by 8 bases; unmatched bases: 7. Germline CDR1 is SGHKS and CDR2 is YYEKEE (reference sequence). The CDR3 DNA is TGTGCCAGCAGCTCGGGAGGACAGGGGGACGGCTACACCTTC. Translation gives CASSSGGQGDGYTF.

This clone was seen a single time. The genes are TRBV7-2 and TRBJ2-7; D is undetermined. Germline V gives CDR1 SGHTA, CDR2 FQGNSA. The CDR3 length is 15 residues. The V end lost 4 bases, the J end lost 2 bases, and 15 bases lay between the germline ends. In DNA form, the CDR3 reads TGTGCCAGCAGCTCTTTTAGCAGCTCCCCCTACGAGCAGTACTTC. Amino acids: CASSSFSSSPYEQYF.

In this sample, this clone turned up many times. This rearrangement joins TRBV27 to TRBJ2-7; D remains ambiguous. Germline-derived CDR1 and CDR2 are MNHEY and SMNVEV (reference sequence). The CDR3 is made up of 11 amino acids. CDR3 region: CVSTETYEQYF. The CDR3 DNA reads as TGTGTCTCGACGGAGACCTACGAGCAGTACTTC.

This clone was counted many times. The rearrangement links TRBV7-9 to TRBJ2-7; TRBD2 might be the D (6 bases). The germline gives CDR1 SEHNR, CDR2 FQNEAQ (reference sequence). This CDR3 spans 14 amino acids. The V and J ends lost 2 bases and 3 bases respectively, with 11 bases between them. The chain's CDR3 is CASSLKETSYEQYF. CDR3 sequence (DNA): TGTGCCAGCAGCTTAAAGGAGACTAGCTACGAGCAGTACTTC.

The V and J genes are TRBV7-2 and TRBJ2-1; 9 nucleotides match TRBD2. The CDR3 spans 15 residues. From germline, CDR1 is SGHTA and CDR2 FQGNSA. The trim removed 2 bases at V and 8 bases at J, leaving 7 bases unmatched. CDR3 amino acids: CASSLPGTSSHEQFF. The CDR3, as DNA: TGTGCCAGCAGCTTACCTGGGACTAGCAGTCATGAGCAGTTCTTC.

The chain carries TRBV27 and TRBJ1-2, with TRBD1 matching over 7 bases. CDR1 and CDR2 from the germline V gene are MNHEY and SMNVEV (reference sequence). The length of the CDR3 is 17 residues. The V gene end was trimmed by 6 bases and the J gene end by 7 bases; junction bases not matched to a gene: 20. DNA of the CDR3: TGTGCCAGCAGCTCCGCAATGACAGGGAATAAGGAGTCTGGCTACACCTTC. This sequence encodes CASSSAMTGNKESGYTF.

This chain joins TRBV29-1 and TRBJ1-1; 7 bases map to TRBD1. Germline CDR1 reads SQVTM; CDR2 reads ANQGSEA. With 7 bases clipped from V and 2 bases from J, the junction kept 7 bases outside the gene matches. The CDR3 contains 13 residues. The CDR3 DNA reads TGCAGCGGAGGGGGCGCACCTAACACTGAAGCTTTCTTT. Translation gives CSGGGAPNTEAFF.

This chain links TRBV2 with TRBJ2-2, with a tentative D call TRBD2 (5 bases). The CDR3 loop spans 13 amino acids. Trimming took off 3 bases at V and 5 bases at J, with 7 bases between the two ends. The germline gives CDR1 SNHLY, CDR2 FYNNEI. The chain's CDR3 is CASSERETGELFF. CDR3 DNA sequence: TGTGCCAGCAGTGAGAGGGAGACCGGGGAGCTGTTTTTT.

This chain joins TRBV19 and TRBJ2-7, with 8 bases lining up with TRBD2. V lost 2 bases to trimming and J lost 7 bases; unmatched junction nucleotides: 13. This CDR3 spans 16 amino acids. CDR1 is LNHDA, CDR2 SQIVND, per germline (reference sequence). CDR3 coding DNA: TGTGCCAGTAGTATAACAAGTAGCGGGGTCTCCGGGGAGCAGTACTTC. It translates to CASSITSSGVSGEQYF.